Sequencing of this TCR beta chain was carried out in a study of blood T cell repertoires in COVID-19. About the research overall: T cells, B-cell-depleted T cells, or PBMCs provided the cDNA or gDNA that served as material.

Assay: immunoSEQ multiplex PCR; the TCRdb copy retains only in-frame clones and omits some. The sample lists about 60,000 clones; roughly 84% were seen once. The germline V gene encodes CDR1 SGHRS and CDR2 YFSETQ. The ends lost 2 bases at V and 4 bases at J; junction bases unmatched: 8. This CDR3 is built from 16 residues. This clone appeared a single time. This receptor was identified in a man in his sixties or seventies with acute or convalescent COVID-19. The sequenced material came from peripheral blood. V usage is TRBV5-1 and J usage is TRBJ2-5; 10 bases align to TRBD2. Written as DNA, the CDR3 is TGCGCCAGCAGCTTTGTCCCTAGCGGGGGAGGAGAGACCCAGTACTTC. Translating gives CASSFVPSGGGETQYF.